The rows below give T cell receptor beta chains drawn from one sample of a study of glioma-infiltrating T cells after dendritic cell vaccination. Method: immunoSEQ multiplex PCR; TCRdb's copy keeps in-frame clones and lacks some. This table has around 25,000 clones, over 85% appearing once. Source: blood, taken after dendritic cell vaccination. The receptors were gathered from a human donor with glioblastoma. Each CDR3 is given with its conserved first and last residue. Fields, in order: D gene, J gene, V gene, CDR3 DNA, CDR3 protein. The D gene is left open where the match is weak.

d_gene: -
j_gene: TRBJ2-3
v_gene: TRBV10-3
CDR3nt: TGTGCCATCAGGGGGGAGGGCACAGATACGCAGTATTTT
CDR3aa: CAIRGEGTDTQYF